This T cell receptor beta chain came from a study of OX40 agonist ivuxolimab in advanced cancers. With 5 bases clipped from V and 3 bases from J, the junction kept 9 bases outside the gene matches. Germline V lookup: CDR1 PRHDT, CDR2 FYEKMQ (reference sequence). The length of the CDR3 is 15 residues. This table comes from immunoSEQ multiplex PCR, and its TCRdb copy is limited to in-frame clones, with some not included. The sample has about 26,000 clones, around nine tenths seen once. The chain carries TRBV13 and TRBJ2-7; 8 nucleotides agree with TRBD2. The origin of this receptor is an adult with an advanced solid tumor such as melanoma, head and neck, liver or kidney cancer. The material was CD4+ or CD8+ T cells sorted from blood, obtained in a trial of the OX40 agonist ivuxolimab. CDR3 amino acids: CASSPGGGRGYEQYF. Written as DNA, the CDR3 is TGTGCCAGCAGCCCCGGGGGGGGCCGCGGCTACGAGCAGTACTTC.